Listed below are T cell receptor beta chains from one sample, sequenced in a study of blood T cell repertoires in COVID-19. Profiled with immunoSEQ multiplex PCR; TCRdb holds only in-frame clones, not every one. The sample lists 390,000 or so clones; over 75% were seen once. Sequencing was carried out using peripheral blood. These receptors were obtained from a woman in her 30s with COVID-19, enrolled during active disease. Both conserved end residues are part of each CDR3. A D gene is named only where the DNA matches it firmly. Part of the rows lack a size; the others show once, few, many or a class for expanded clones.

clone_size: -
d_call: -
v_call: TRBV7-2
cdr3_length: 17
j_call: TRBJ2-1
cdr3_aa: CASSGGSSWSSYNEQFF
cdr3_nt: TGTGCCAGCAGCGGAGGCAGCTCTTGGTCCTCCTACAATGAGCAGTTCTTC

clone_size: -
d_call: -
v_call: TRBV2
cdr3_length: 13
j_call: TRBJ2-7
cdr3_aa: CASSSGTFGEQYF
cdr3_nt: TGTGCCAGCAGTTCTGGTACCTTCGGCGAGCAGTACTTC

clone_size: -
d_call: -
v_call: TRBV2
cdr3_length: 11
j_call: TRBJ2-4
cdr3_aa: CASSEFGGLDF
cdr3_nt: TGTGCCAGCAGTGAATTTGGGGGCTTAGACTTC

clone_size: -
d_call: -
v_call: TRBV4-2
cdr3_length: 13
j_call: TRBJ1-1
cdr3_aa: CASSRDRQSEAFF
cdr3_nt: TGTGCCAGCAGCCGAGACCGACAGAGTGAAGCTTTCTTT

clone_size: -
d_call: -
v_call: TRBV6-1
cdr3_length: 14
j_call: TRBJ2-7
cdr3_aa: CASSEGALPYEQYF
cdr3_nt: TGTGCCAGCAGTGAAGGGGCATTACCCTACGAGCAGTACTTC

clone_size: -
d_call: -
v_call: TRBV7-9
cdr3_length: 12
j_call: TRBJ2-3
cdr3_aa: CASSLTPDTQYF
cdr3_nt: TGTGCCAGCAGCCTAACCCCAGATACGCAGTATTTT

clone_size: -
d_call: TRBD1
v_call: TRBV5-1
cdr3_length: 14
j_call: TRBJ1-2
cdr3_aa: CASSLNRGREGYTF
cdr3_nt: TGCGCCAGCAGCCTGAACAGGGGGCGCGAAGGCTACACCTTC

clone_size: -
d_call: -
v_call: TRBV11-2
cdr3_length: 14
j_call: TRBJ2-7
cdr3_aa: CASSDYTGSPEQYF
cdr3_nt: TGTGCCAGCAGCGACTATACAGGGTCCCCCGAGCAGTACTTC

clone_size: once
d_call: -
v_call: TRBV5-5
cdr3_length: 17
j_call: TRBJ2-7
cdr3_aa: CASSLGFWGEASYEQYF
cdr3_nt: TGTGCCAGCAGCTTGGGGTTTTGGGGGGAGGCGTCCTACGAGCAGTACTTC

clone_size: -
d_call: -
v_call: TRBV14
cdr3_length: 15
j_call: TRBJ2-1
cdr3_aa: CASSQNYAVYNEQFF
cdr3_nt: TGTGCCAGCAGCCAGAACTACGCGGTCTACAATGAGCAGTTCTTC

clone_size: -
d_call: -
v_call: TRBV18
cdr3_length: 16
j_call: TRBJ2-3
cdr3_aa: CASSPRGHTPTDTQYF
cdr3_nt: TGTGCCAGCTCACCACGCGGACACACTCCCACAGATACGCAGTATTTT

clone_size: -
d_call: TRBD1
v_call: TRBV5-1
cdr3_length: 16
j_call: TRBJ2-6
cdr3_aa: CASSLNTGAGANVLTF
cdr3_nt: TGCGCCAGCAGCTTGAATACAGGGGCTGGGGCCAACGTCCTGACTTTC

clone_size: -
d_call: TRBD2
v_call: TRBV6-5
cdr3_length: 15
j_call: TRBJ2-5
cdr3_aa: CASSSTSGEGETQYF
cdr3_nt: TGTGCCAGCAGTTCAACTAGCGGGGAGGGGGAGACCCAGTACTTC

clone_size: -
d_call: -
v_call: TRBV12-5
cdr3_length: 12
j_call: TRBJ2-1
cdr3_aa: CASGLGRGEQFF
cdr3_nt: TGTGCTAGTGGTTTGGGCAGGGGTGAGCAGTTCTTC

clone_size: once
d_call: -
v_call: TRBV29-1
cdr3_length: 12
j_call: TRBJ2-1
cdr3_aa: CSVVGGVSEQFF
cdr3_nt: TGCAGCGTTGTCGGAGGAGTTAGTGAGCAGTTCTTC

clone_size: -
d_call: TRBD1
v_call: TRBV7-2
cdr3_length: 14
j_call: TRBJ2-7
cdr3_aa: CASSSTGGYYEQYF
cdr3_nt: TGTGCCAGCAGCTCGACAGGGGGTTACTACGAGCAGTACTTC

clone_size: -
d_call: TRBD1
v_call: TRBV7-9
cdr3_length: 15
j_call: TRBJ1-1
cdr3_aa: CASSPGTGDGTEAFF
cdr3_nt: TGTGCCAGCAGCCCGGGGACAGGGGATGGCACTGAAGCTTTCTTT

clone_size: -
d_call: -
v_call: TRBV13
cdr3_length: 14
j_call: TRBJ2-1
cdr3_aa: CASSPRYPYNEQFF
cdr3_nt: TGTGCCAGCAGCCCGCGGTATCCCTACAATGAGCAGTTCTTC

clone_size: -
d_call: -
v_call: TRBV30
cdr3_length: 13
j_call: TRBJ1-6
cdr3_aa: CAWSQGLNSPLHF
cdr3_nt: TGTGCCTGGAGCCAGGGCCTTAATTCACCCCTCCACTTT

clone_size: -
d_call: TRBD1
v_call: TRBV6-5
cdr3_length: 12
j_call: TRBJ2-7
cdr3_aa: CASQDRPYEQYF
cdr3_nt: TGTGCCAGCCAGGACAGGCCTTACGAGCAGTACTTC

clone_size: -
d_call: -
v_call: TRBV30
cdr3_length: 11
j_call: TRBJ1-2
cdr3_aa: CAWGSSSGYTF
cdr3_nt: TGTGCCTGGGGGTCGTCGAGTGGCTACACCTTC

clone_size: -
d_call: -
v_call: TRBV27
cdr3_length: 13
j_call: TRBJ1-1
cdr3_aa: CASSLTGNTEAFF
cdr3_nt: TGTGCCAGCAGTTTAACAGGGAACACTGAAGCTTTCTTT

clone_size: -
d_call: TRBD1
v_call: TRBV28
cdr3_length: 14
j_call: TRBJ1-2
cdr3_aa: CASSPGTGGYGYTF
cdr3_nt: TGTGCCAGCAGTCCTGGGACAGGGGGCTATGGCTACACCTTC

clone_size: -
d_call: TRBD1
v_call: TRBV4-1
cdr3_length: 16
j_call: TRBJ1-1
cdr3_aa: CASSQGQGPMNTEAFF
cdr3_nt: TGCGCCAGCAGCCAAGGACAGGGCCCTATGAACACTGAAGCTTTCTTT

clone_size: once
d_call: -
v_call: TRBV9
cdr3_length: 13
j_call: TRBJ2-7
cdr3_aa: CASSAGVAYEQYF
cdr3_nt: TGTGCCAGCAGCGCCGGGGTGGCCTACGAGCAGTACTTC

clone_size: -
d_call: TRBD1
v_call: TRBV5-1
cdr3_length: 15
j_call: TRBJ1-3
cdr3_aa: CASSFTGGIGNTIYF
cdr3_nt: TGCGCCAGCAGCTTTACAGGGGGGATAGGAAACACCATATATTTT

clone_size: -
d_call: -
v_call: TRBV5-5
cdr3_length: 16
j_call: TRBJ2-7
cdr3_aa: CASSPNSPQGFWEQYF
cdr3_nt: TGTGCCAGCAGCCCGAACTCTCCCCAGGGGTTTTGGGAGCAGTACTTC

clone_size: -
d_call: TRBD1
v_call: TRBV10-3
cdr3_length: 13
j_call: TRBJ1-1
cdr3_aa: CAISGDSLSEAFF
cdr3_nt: TGTGCCATCAGTGGGGACAGTTTAAGTGAAGCTTTCTTT

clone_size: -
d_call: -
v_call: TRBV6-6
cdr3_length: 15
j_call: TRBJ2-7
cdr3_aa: CASSYPPDGVYEQYF
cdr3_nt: TGTGCCAGCAGTTACCCTCCCGACGGAGTGTACGAGCAGTACTTC

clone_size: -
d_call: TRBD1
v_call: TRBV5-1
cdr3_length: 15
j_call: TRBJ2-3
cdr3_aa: CASSFGGTGTDTQYF
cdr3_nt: TGCGCCAGCAGCTTCGGGGGGACAGGGACCGATACGCAGTATTTT

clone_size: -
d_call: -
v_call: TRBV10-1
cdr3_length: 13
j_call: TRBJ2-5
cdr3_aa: CASSGDFQETQYF
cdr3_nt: TGCGCCAGCAGTGGGGACTTCCAAGAGACCCAGTACTTC

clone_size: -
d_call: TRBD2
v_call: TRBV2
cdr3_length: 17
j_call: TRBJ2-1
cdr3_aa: CASNRLAGATSFNEQFF
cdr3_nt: TGTGCCAGCAACAGACTAGCGGGAGCGACTTCTTTCAATGAGCAGTTCTTC

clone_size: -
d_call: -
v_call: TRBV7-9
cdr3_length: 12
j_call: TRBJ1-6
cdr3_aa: CASSAGDSPLHF
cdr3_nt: TGTGCCAGCAGCGCGGGTGATTCACCCCTCCACTTT

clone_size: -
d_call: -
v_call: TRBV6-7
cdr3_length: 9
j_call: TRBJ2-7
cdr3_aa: CATAYEQYF
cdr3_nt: TGTGCCACCGCCTACGAGCAGTACTTC

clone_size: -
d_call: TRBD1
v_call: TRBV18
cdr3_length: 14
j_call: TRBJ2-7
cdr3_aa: CASSPSGTVYEQYF
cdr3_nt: TGTGCCAGCTCACCCTCCGGGACAGTTTACGAGCAGTACTTC

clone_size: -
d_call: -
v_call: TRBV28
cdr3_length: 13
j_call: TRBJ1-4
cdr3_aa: CASRPGTNEKLFF
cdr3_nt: TGTGCCAGCAGACCCGGGACTAATGAAAAACTGTTTTTT

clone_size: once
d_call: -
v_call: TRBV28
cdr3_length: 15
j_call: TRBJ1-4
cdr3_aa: CASSLRTAYNEKLFF
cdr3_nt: TGTGCCAGCAGTTTGCGGACAGCCTATAATGAAAAACTGTTTTTT

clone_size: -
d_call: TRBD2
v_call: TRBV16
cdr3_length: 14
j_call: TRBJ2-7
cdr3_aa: CASSQQSGRYEQYF
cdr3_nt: TGTGCCAGCAGCCAACAAAGCGGGAGGTACGAGCAGTACTTC

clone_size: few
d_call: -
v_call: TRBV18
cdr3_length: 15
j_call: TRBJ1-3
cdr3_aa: CASSPQTGDRNTIYF
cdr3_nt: TGTGCCAGCTCACCCCAGACAGGAGATCGAAACACCATATATTTT

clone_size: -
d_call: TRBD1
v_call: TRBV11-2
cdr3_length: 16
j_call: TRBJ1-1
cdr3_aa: CASSARQGAGNTEAFF
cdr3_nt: TGTGCCAGCAGCGCCCGCCAGGGGGCAGGAAACACTGAAGCTTTCTTT

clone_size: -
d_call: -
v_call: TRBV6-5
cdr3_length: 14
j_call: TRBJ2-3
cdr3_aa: CASSSGLYTDTQYF
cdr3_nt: TGTGCCAGCAGCTCAGGGTTATACACAGATACGCAGTATTTT

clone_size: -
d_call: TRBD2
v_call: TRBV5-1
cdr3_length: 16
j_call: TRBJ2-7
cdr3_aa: CASSLDGGTRFYEQYF
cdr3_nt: TGCGCCAGCAGCTTGGACGGTGGGACTAGATTCTACGAGCAGTACTTC